These T cell receptor beta chains were read from a single sample in a study of chemoradiotherapy in HPV16-positive cancers. Repertoires were generated with immunoSEQ multiplex PCR, while TCRdb's copy carries only in-frame clones and drops some. This sample yields around 870 clones, of which approximately 90% are seen a single time; under 9% belongs to the top ten. Specimen: tumor tissue, collected from a patient who underwent chemoradiotherapy. These receptors all come from a human donor with HPV-associated anogenital cancer. The CDR3 runs from the conserved cysteine through the conserved F or W. D genes are given only for firm matches. Rows give clone size only sometimes, using once, few, many, or a class for an expanded clone.

V	size	D	J	DNA	CDR3
TRBV19	.	.	TRBJ1-4	TGTGCCAGTTCGACAGCCCCAACTAATGAAAAACTGTTTTTT	CASSTAPTNEKLFF
TRBV19	few	TRBD1	TRBJ1-1	TGTGCCAGTAGTGGGACAGGGGTTGGCACTGAAGCTTTCTTT	CASSGTGVGTEAFF
TRBV5-4	.	TRBD2	TRBJ2-3	TGTGCCAGCAGCACTCGACTAGCGGGGGGGCCCACAGATACGCAGTATTTT	CASSTRLAGGPTDTQYF
TRBV7-8	.	.	TRBJ1-1	TGTGCCAGCAGCTTAGGTGGCAGGGGGAACACTGAAGCTTTCTTT	CASSLGGRGNTEAFF
TRBV5-1	.	TRBD2	TRBJ2-3	TGCGCCAGCAGCTTCGCCGGGGGGGCCACAGATACGCAGTATTTT	CASSFAGGATDTQYF
TRBV11-1	.	TRBD1	TRBJ1-4	TGTGCCAGCAGCTTCGGACAGGGATATGAAAAACTGTTTTTT	CASSFGQGYEKLFF
TRBV13	.	.	TRBJ2-2	TGTGCCAGCAGCCCGCGGTTGGGGGAGCTGTTTTTT	CASSPRLGELFF
TRBV21-1	.	.	TRBJ1-2	TGTGCCAGCAGCGCCGGGACAGGGGATTACACCTTC	CASSAGTGDYTF
TRBV7-6	.	TRBD1	TRBJ1-1	TGTGCCAGCAGTGGACCGGACAGGGGGTCTTGGGTGAACACTGAAGCTTTCTTT	CASSGPDRGSWVNTEAFF
TRBV9	.	TRBD1	TRBJ1-2	TGTGCCAGCAGGGGACAGGTGCTTAACTATGGCTACACCTTC	CASRGQVLNYGYTF
TRBV15	.	.	TRBJ2-7	TGTGCCACCAGCGGGTACAGGGACTCCTACGAGCAGTACTTC	CATSGYRDSYEQYF
TRBV6-5	.	TRBD1	TRBJ1-4	TGTGCCAGCACCGACAGGGGTAATGAAAAACTGTTTTTT	CASTDRGNEKLFF
TRBV5-4	.	.	TRBJ1-1	TGTGCCAGCAGCTTGCTCGTACCGGGGCCGAACACTGAAGCTTTCTTT	CASSLLVPGPNTEAFF
TRBV27	.	.	TRBJ1-4	TGTGCCAGCAGTTTATCCGGGACGTACGGGGAAAAACTGTTTTTT	CASSLSGTYGEKLFF
TRBV7-3	.	TRBD1	TRBJ2-7	TGTGCCAGCAGCCCTGGACAGGGGATCTACGAGCAGTACTTC	CASSPGQGIYEQYF
TRBV5-4	.	.	TRBJ1-4	TGTGCCAGCAGCAGACAGATGGGAAGAACTAATGAAAAACTGTTTTTT	CASSRQMGRTNEKLFF
TRBV5-4	.	TRBD2	TRBJ2-3	TGTGCCAGCAGCTTGGATGCTAGCGGCCCGACAGATACGCAGTATTTT	CASSLDASGPTDTQYF
TRBV18	.	.	TRBJ1-1	TGTGCCAGCTCACCACGGAATCCTGAAGCTTTCTTT	CASSPRNPEAFF
TRBV11-2	.	.	TRBJ1-5	TGTGCCAGCAGCCCGGGGACTAGCAATCAGCCCCAGCATTTT	CASSPGTSNQPQHF
TRBV7-9	.	.	TRBJ1-4	TGTGCCAGCAGCTTACCAATAGTTTTTCAAAATGAAAAACTGTTTTTT	CASSLPIVFQNEKLFF
TRBV6-6	.	TRBD2	TRBJ2-1	TGTGCCAGCAGCCAAGGGACTAGCGAGGGGAATGAGCAGTTCTTC	CASSQGTSEGNEQFF
TRBV28	.	TRBD1	TRBJ1-3	TGTGCCAGCAGTCTGGGACAGGCCTCTGGAAACACCATATATTTT	CASSLGQASGNTIYF
TRBV28	.	TRBD1	TRBJ2-2	TGTGCCAGCAGTATCGGGACAGGCCACACCGGGGAGCTGTTTTTT	CASSIGTGHTGELFF
TRBV11-2	.	.	TRBJ1-6	TGTGCCAGCAGCCTGAGGGCCTGGGATTCACCCCTCCACTTT	CASSLRAWDSPLHF
TRBV7-7	.	.	TRBJ2-5	TGTGCCAGCAGCTTAAGGGGTGGGACTGAAGAGACCCAGTACTTC	CASSLRGGTEETQYF
TRBV6-5	.	.	TRBJ2-2	TGTGCCAGCAGAAAGACAGGGACTCTTTACCGGGAGCTGTTTTTT	CASRKTGTLYRELFF
TRBV7-9	once	.	TRBJ2-7	TGTGCCAGCAGCTTGACTGATTACCAGCAGTACTTC	CASSLTDYQQYF
TRBV7-2	.	TRBD1	TRBJ1-3	TGTGCCAGCAGCCTATGGGACAGGGGAGGAAACACCATATATTTT	CASSLWDRGGNTIYF
TRBV15	.	.	TRBJ1-2	TGTGCCACCAGCAGAGATTTTGGTGGCTACACCTTC	CATSRDFGGYTF
TRBV5-6	.	.	TRBJ2-5	TGTGCCAGCAGCTTGTATGGAGAGGGTAGAGAGACCCAGTACTTC	CASSLYGEGRETQYF
TRBV10-3	hyperexpanded	.	TRBJ1-1	TGTGCCATCCGGCCAGACACTGAAGCTTTCTTT	CAIRPDTEAFF
TRBV7-8	.	TRBD1	TRBJ1-2	TGTGCCAGCAGCTTTCGGACAGGGATTCAACCCTATGGCTACACCTTC	CASSFRTGIQPYGYTF
TRBV6-5	.	TRBD1	TRBJ1-1	TGTGCCAGCAGTTACCAGGGGGGGATGAACACTGAAGCTTTCTTT	CASSYQGGMNTEAFF
TRBV23-1	.	.	TRBJ1-1	TGCGCCAGCAGTCAAAGGAGAGGTTGGGCTTTGGGGACTGAAGCTTTCTTT	CASSQRRGWALGTEAFF
TRBV29-1	once	.	TRBJ2-6	TGCAGCGTTACCATATCACGCATACAAAGTCGGGCCAACGTCCTGACTTTC	CSVTISRIQSRANVLTF
TRBV19	few	.	TRBJ2-1	TGTGCCAGTAGTATAGATCCAGAGGGGGGAACGGGCAATGAGCAGTTCTTC	CASSIDPEGGTGNEQFF
TRBV7-8	.	.	TRBJ2-7	TGTGCCAGCAGCCCCTACACGGGTTCCTACGAGCAGTACTTC	CASSPYTGSYEQYF
TRBV19	.	.	TRBJ1-5	TGTGCCAGTAGTCTAGATGGGGGGGGAATTAGCAATCAGCCCCAGCATTTT	CASSLDGGGISNQPQHF
TRBV7-9	.	.	TRBJ1-3	TGTGCCAGCAGCCTGGACGTCAACACCATATATTTT	CASSLDVNTIYF
TRBV7-6	.	.	TRBJ2-5	TGTGCCAGCAGCTCGGCACCGCAGACCCAAGAGACCCAGTACTTC	CASSSAPQTQETQYF
TRBV7-6	once	.	TRBJ2-2	TGTGCCAGCAGCTTAAAAACGGGCAGGGACGCCGGGGAGCTGTTTTTT	CASSLKTGRDAGELFF
TRBV6-1	.	.	TRBJ1-2	TGTGCCAGCAGGGGGACATATTATGGCTACACCTTC	CASRGTYYGYTF